This record looks at one TCR beta chain sequence and its context. This record belongs to a study of spatial heterogeneity in lung cancer. The CDR3 is 13 amino acids. CDR1 MNHNS and CDR2 SASEGT come from the germline V gene. V shed 7 bases, J shed 14 bases, and the junction held 10 bases outside the gene matches. Time point indicated: sample taken at primary tumor resection. One entry per CDR3 protein results from TCRdb running MiXCR on the 5' RACE reads. The sample yields about 38,000 distinct CDR3 sequences, around 7.5% seen once. The receptor was isolated from a male donor with early-stage non-small cell lung cancer. The chain links TRBV6-1 to TRBJ1-6; 8 bases are a match to TRBD1. The sample consisted of PBMCs, taken at surgery. The CDR3 sequence is CASKLGQGETLHF. The CDR3 DNA sequence: TGTGCCAGCAAACTAGGACAGGGCGAGACCCTCCACTTT.